What follows are 22 T cell receptor beta chains derived from one specimen sequenced in a study of T cells after yellow fever vaccination. TCRdb re-called the 5' RACE reads through MiXCR, storing one row per CDR3 protein. The table includes some 300,000 distinct CDR3 sequences, roughly 9% detected once. The sample consisted of CD4+ T cells sorted from PBMCs, taken 5 days after the yellow fever booster vaccination. These receptors all stem from a man aged 18 to 30 who received the YFV17D yellow fever vaccine.

The chain couples TRBV5-1 to TRBJ1-1, with 10 positions matching TRBD1. The CDR3 length is 14 residues. The trim removed 3 bases at V and 1 base at J, leaving 0 bases unmatched. Per germline, CDR1 SGHRS and CDR2 YFSETQ. The CDR3 sequence: CASSWDRGNTEAFF. The DNA of the CDR3 is TGCGCCAGCAGCTGGGACAGGGGGAACACTGAAGCTTTCTTT.

The V call is TRBV9, the J call TRBJ1-6; 7 bases are a match to TRBD1. Germline V gene sequence: CDR1 SGDLS, CDR2 YYNGEE. The V and J ends lost 4 bases and 3 bases, in that order; junction bases with no gene match: 10. This CDR3 is 17 amino acids long. In DNA, the CDR3 is TGTGCCAGCAGCCCCACTGACAGGGCCTTCTATAATTCACCCCTCCACTTT. Protein: CASSPTDRAFYNSPLHF.

V gene TRBV4-1 combines with J gene TRBJ2-3; tentative D call: TRBD1 (6 bases). Per the germline V gene, CDR1 is MGHRA and CDR2 is YSYEKL. This CDR3 has 18 amino acids. Trimming left V 1 base short and J 0 bases short, with 17 bases between. CDR3 protein: CASSQVLGQGLSTDTQYF. In DNA form, the CDR3 reads TGCGCCAGCAGCCAAGTGCTCGGTCAGGGGCTGAGCACAGATACGCAGTATTTT.

The V and J genes are TRBV7-8 and TRBJ2-5, with D maybe TRBD2 (6 bases). Trimming stripped 6 bases from V and 3 bases from J, with 11 bases between. Per germline, CDR1 SGHVS and CDR2 FQNEAQ. The CDR3 runs 13 residues. DNA for the CDR3: TGTGCCAGCAGGTTCCGGGGGAAAGAGACCCAGTACTTC. Encoded protein: CASRFRGKETQYF.

This clonotype was seen more than once but under ten times. The chain has TRBV5-5 and TRBJ1-5; maybe TRBD1 (6 bases). V lost 3 bases to trimming and J lost 0 bases, with 10 bases between them. Germline CDR1 SGHKS, CDR2 YYEKEE (reference sequence). This CDR3 has 15 residues. This CDR3 is CASSSGVNSNQPQHF. The CDR3 nucleotides are TGTGCCAGCAGCTCAGGGGTTAATAGCAATCAGCCCCAGCATTTT.

Only a few counts were recorded for this clonotype. The chain uses TRBV12-3 or TRBV12-4 and TRBJ2-5; D gene unclear. Trimming cost V 6 bases and J 1 base, with 12 bases left between them. The CDR3 extends over 14 amino acids. The CDR3 sequence: CASSSSPGQETQYF. CDR3 coding DNA: TGTGCCAGCAGCAGCTCTCCGGGCCAAGAGACCCAGTACTTC.

This clonotype came up many times. The rearrangement links TRBV9 to TRBJ2-3, with 10 positions matching TRBD2. The CDR3 totals 16 residues. Germline CDR1 reads SGDLS; CDR2 reads YYNGEE. Trimming removed 4 bases from V and 0 bases from J; junction bases left unmatched: 5. Here the CDR3 reads CASSSRTSGSTDTQYF. CDR3 nucleotides: TGTGCCAGCAGCTCAAGGACTAGCGGCAGCACAGATACGCAGTATTTT.

This clonotype was observed a handful of times. V usage is TRBV25-1 and J usage is TRBJ1-6, with D possibly TRBD1 on 5 matching bases. V was cut by 0 bases and J by 9 bases, with 9 bases left in between. This CDR3 comprises 14 residues. Germline V gives CDR1 MGHDK, CDR2 SYGVNS. The CDR3 loop reads CASSEYRAGSPLHF. CDR3 in DNA: TGTGCCAGCAGTGAATACAGGGCTGGTTCACCCCTCCACTTT.

In its sample, this clonotype was seen a few times. This chain connects TRBV28 to TRBJ1-5; the D gene is possibly TRBD1 (5 bases). Germline V CDR1 and CDR2: MDHEN, SYDVKM. CDR3 length equals 14 residues. The V end lost 3 bases, the J end lost 3 bases, and 9 bases lay between the germline ends. The CDR3 reads CASSLGGNNQPQHF. DNA for the CDR3: TGTGCCAGCAGTTTGGGGGGTAACAATCAGCCCCAGCATTTT.

This clonotype was seen a handful of times. The V call is TRBV28, the J call TRBJ1-2, with a possible D match to TRBD1 (5 bases). The V gene's germline CDR1 is MDHEN and CDR2 SYDVKM. With 5 bases removed from V and 6 bases from J, the gap between germline ends came to 16 bases. The CDR3 sequence is 14 residues long. The chain's CDR3 is CASSTTGRSDGYTF. In DNA, the CDR3 is TGTGCCAGCAGTACGACGGGGCGGTCTGATGGCTACACCTTC.

The V and J genes are TRBV5-1 and TRBJ2-6; 9 positions agree with TRBD2. CDR3 size: 20 residues. Trimming cost V 0 bases and J 0 bases; bases outside gene matches: 10. The germline V gene has CDR1 SGHRS and CDR2 YFSETQ. The CDR3 nucleotides are TGCGCCAGCAGCTTGGGCGCGGGGGGGGGACCCTTCTCTGGGGCCAACGTCCTGACTTTC. It encodes CASSLGAGGGPFSGANVLTF.

This clonotype was counted at least ten times. The chain's CDR3 is CASSLISGGARTDTQYF. The CDR3 region has the DNA TGTGCCAGCAGCTTGATAAGCGGGGGGGCCCGAACAGATACGCAGTATTTT. The rearrangement uses TRBV11-2 and TRBJ2-3; 10 nucleotides match TRBD2. V shed 3 bases and J 3 bases; nucleotides not matched to a gene: 9. The CDR3 runs 17 residues. CDR1 and CDR2 (germline): SGHAT, FQNNGV.

This clonotype was seen many times. The gene calls are TRBV4-2 and TRBJ1-2, with D possibly matching TRBD1 (6 bases). CDR3 length equals 14 residues. Germline assignment: CDR1 LGHNA and CDR2 YNFKEQ. The V and J ends lost 1 base and 8 bases respectively, with 14 bases between them. For the CDR3, the DNA is TGTGCCAGCAGCCAAGCCCCAGGGGATGAAGGCTACACCTTC. It specifies CASSQAPGDEGYTF.

The chain links TRBV4-3 to TRBJ2-5; possible D gene TRBD1, 6 bases. The V end was cut by 5 bases, the J end by 5 bases, with 15 bases between. The germline V gene encodes CDR1 LGHNA and CDR2 YSLEER. The length of the CDR3 is 14 residues. The DNA of the CDR3 is TGCGCCAGCAGCTCCATTCAGCAGGGGGAGACCCAGTACTTC. This encodes CASSSIQQGETQYF.

The V call is TRBV20-1, the J call TRBJ2-2; D is perhaps TRBD2 (6 bases). Germline V gene data show CDR1 as DFQATT and CDR2 as SNEGSKA (reference sequence). V lost 2 bases and J lost 3, with 10 bases in between. This CDR3 contains 14 residues. CDR3 coding DNA: TGCAGTGCTAGACCGGGAGTCCACACCGGGGAGCTGTTTTTT. This translates into CSARPGVHTGELFF.

This chain's CDR3 is CASSRTARGQPQHF. The CDR3 region has the DNA TGTGCCAGCAGTAGGACTGCAAGGGGTCAGCCCCAGCATTTT. The chain is built from TRBV28 and TRBJ1-5; TRBD1 might be the D (5 bases). This CDR3 comprises 14 residues. The V and J ends lost 5 bases and 6 bases respectively, with 14 bases between them. Germline loops: CDR1 MDHEN, CDR2 SYDVKM. The variable domain in full, completed from reference TRBV28 and TRBJ1-5, reads DVKVTQSSRYLVKRTGEKVFLECVQDMDHENMFWYRQDPGLGLRLIYFSYDVKMKEKGDIPEGYSVSREKKERFSLILESASTNQTSMYLCASSRTARGQPQHFGDGTRLSIL.

This clonotype has just a few counts. The rearrangement links TRBV12-3 or TRBV12-4 to TRBJ1-6; possible D gene TRBD1, 5 bases. The CDR3 sequence is 13 residues long. V lost 1 base to trimming and J lost 10 bases, with 8 bases between them. The CDR3 loop reads CASSLGGDSPLHF. CDR3 bases: TGTGCCAGCAGTTTAGGGGGGGACTCACCCCTCCACTTT.

This clonotype was counted many times. The chain recombines TRBV5-1 with TRBJ2-5, with D perhaps TRBD2 (5 bases). Per germline, CDR1 SGHRS and CDR2 YFSETQ. V was trimmed by 2 bases and J by 1 base, leaving 9 bases between them. The CDR3 totals 14 residues. As DNA, the CDR3 is TGCGCCAGCAGCTTCGGCGGGTCCCAAGAGACCCAGTACTTC. It yields the protein CASSFGGSQETQYF.

This clonotype was counted many times. The chain carries TRBV18 and TRBJ1-1, with a weak D call TRBD1 (6 bases). CDR3 length equals 14 residues. Between the trimmed V and J ends, which lost 3 bases and 5 bases, there was a span of 13 bases. Germline V lookup: CDR1 KGHSH, CDR2 LQKENI. The CDR3 DNA reads TGTGCCAGCTCACCTCTCAGGACAGAGACTGAAGCTTTCTTT. This gives the protein CASSPLRTETEAFF.

The gene calls are TRBV20-1 and TRBJ2-1; D gene unclear. The CDR3 spans 14 residues. Trimming left V 5 bases short and J 0 bases short, with 11 bases between. Germline-derived CDR1 and CDR2 are DFQATT and SNEGSKA (reference sequence). This CDR3 reads CSAVTPSSYNEQFF. In DNA, the CDR3 is TGCAGTGCTGTGACTCCAAGCTCCTACAATGAGCAGTTCTTC.

This clonotype showed up just a few times. The J gene is TRBJ2-3, the V gene TRBV5-1; 9 positions agree with TRBD2. CDR3 length: 17 residues. CDR1 and CDR2 from the germline V gene are SGHRS and YFSETQ. V dropped 2 bases and J dropped 5; count of bases not matched to a gene: 12. CDR3 sequence reads: CASSLFGTSMMGDTQYF. The CDR3 DNA reads TGCGCCAGCAGCTTATTCGGGACTAGCATGATGGGAGATACGCAGTATTTT.

This clonotype was counted only a few times. This rearrangement joins TRBV29-1 to TRBJ2-3, with D perhaps being TRBD1 or TRBD2 (5 bases each). The CDR3 has 14 amino acids. With 7 bases removed from V and 0 bases from J, the gap between germline ends came to 14 bases. Germline assignment: CDR1 SQVTM and CDR2 ANQGSEA. Here the CDR3 reads CSGLWGSSTDTQYF. The CDR3 nucleotides read TGCAGCGGCCTCTGGGGGTCTAGCACAGATACGCAGTATTTT.